Shown below are 13 T cell receptor beta chains from a single sample sequenced in a study of blood T cell repertoires in COVID-19. Clones were sequenced by immunoSEQ multiplex PCR, and TCRdb holds only the in-frame ones, with some missing. The profile covers approximately 120,000 clones, with 80% appearing a single time and around 25% taken by the ten largest. Sequencing was performed on peripheral blood. These receptors were obtained from a human donor in a cohort sampled during active COVID-19.

This clone was seen more than once but under ten times. The chain couples TRBV24-1 to TRBJ1-1; 7 bases line up with TRBD1. The ends lost 7 bases at V and 2 bases at J; junction bases unmatched: 3. The V gene's germline CDR1 is KGHDR and CDR2 SFDVKD. The CDR3 runs to 13 residues. The CDR3 loop is CATRTGHNTEAFF. Here the CDR3 DNA reads TGTGCCACCAGGACAGGGCATAACACTGAAGCTTTCTTT.

This chain links TRBV7-9 with TRBJ2-1; D is unclear. Germline V lookup: CDR1 SEHNR, CDR2 FQNEAQ (reference sequence). The CDR3 has 11 residues. Trimming left V 5 bases short and J 13 bases short, with 12 bases between. The CDR3 is CASSLDMVQFF. CDR3 DNA sequence: TGTGCCAGCAGCCTAGACATGGTCCAGTTCTTC.

The J gene is TRBJ2-5, the V gene TRBV5-1; D is undetermined. Germline CDR1 is SGHRS and CDR2 is YFSETQ. This CDR3 is built from 12 residues. Trimming shortened V by 6 bases and J by 4 bases, and 10 bases separated the two germline ends. The CDR3 DNA sequence: TGCGCCAGCATGGGCAGGCTAGAGACCCAGTACTTC. It translates to CASMGRLETQYF.

The chain is built from TRBV10-3 and TRBJ1-1, with TRBD1 identical over 8 bases. Trimming cost V 11 bases and J 2 bases; bases outside gene matches: 10. The CDR3 covers 14 residues. The germline CDR1 and CDR2 sequences are ENHRY and SYGVKD. The CDR3 sequence is CAVKGQGQNTEAFF. In nucleotides, the CDR3 is TGTGCCGTAAAAGGACAGGGACAAAACACTGAAGCTTTCTTT.

The chain recombines TRBV7-2 with TRBJ2-1; 7 bases align to TRBD1. CDR1 is SGHTA and CDR2 is FQGNSA in the germline V gene. The CDR3 loop spans 15 amino acids. The ends lost 4 bases at V and 9 bases at J; junction bases unmatched: 12. CDR3 nucleotide sequence: TGTGCCAGCAGCTCTAAAGATACAGGGGCGGCTGAGCAGTTCTTC. It specifies CASSSKDTGAAEQFF.

The chain is built from TRBV25-1 and TRBJ2-7; 9 nucleotides agree with TRBD1. The V and J ends lost 4 bases and 1 base, in that order; junction bases with no gene match: 5. This CDR3 is built from 15 residues. CDR1 is MGHDK, CDR2 SYGVNS, per germline. CDR3 in DNA: TGTGCCAGCAGTGTTACCGGGACAGGGTCCTACGAGCAGTACTTC. This encodes CASSVTGTGSYEQYF.

V is TRBV5-5 and J is TRBJ1-2; tentatively, D is TRBD1 (6 bases). The CDR3 is 15 residues long. Germline V gene sequence: CDR1 SGHKS, CDR2 YYEKEE (reference sequence). V was shortened by 6 bases and J by 5 bases, with 20 bases between the two germline ends. The CDR3 here is CASTSSGRGGYGYTF. CDR3 nucleotide sequence: TGTGCCAGCACCTCGTCGGGCAGGGGCGGGTATGGCTACACCTTC.

The rearrangement uses TRBV6-1 and TRBJ2-1; a possible D gene is TRBD1 (6 bases). Trimming removed 1 base at V and 5 bases at J, with 12 bases between. From germline, CDR1 is MNHNS and CDR2 SASEGT. The CDR3 length is 15 residues. This chain's CDR3 is CASSEGRGIDNEQFF. The CDR3 DNA is TGTGCCAGCAGTGAAGGCAGGGGAATAGACAATGAGCAGTTCTTC.

The rearrangement links TRBV5-4 to TRBJ1-5; D might be TRBD1 (6 bases). Germline lookup yields CDR1 SGHNT and CDR2 YYREEE (reference sequence). This CDR3 spans 16 amino acids. With 1 base removed from V and 3 bases from J, the gap between germline ends came to 14 bases. Written as DNA, the CDR3 is TGTGCCAGCAGCTTGACAGGGAAAAGGCCCAATCAGCCCCAGCATTTT. Translated: CASSLTGKRPNQPQHF.

The chain carries TRBV3-1 (or the pseudogene TRBV3-2) and TRBJ1-2; 8 bases agree with TRBD1. CDR3 length equals 18 residues. From germline, CDR1 is LGHDT and CDR2 YNNKEL (reference sequence). The V segment lost 0 bases and the J segment 5 bases; nucleotides outside the gene matches: 14. The CDR3 region is CASSQDRTGTLSLYGYTF. As DNA, the CDR3 is TGTGCCAGCAGCCAAGATAGGACAGGGACACTCTCCCTGTATGGCTACACCTTC.

Notes on this clone: This specimen includes other DNA sequences encoding the same CDR3. The chain couples TRBV9 to TRBJ2-7, with a possible D match to TRBD1 (6 bases). The CDR3 totals 14 residues. The germline V and J ends were trimmed by 0 bases and 3 bases, with 10 bases remaining between them. The germline gives CDR1 SGDLS, CDR2 YYNGEE. Written as DNA, the CDR3 is TGTGCCAGCAGCGTAGGTGGCAGGGGCTACGAGCAGTACTTC. Amino acid sequence: CASSVGGRGYEQYF.

The chain carries TRBV28 and TRBJ1-2, with 7 bases aligning to TRBD1. CDR1 is MDHEN and CDR2 is SYDVKM in the germline V gene. The J segment lost 8 bases and the V segment lost 1 base, leaving 7 bases of the junction unmatched. CDR3 size: 14 residues. CDR3 in amino acids: CASSLLGRGSGYTF. DNA of the CDR3: TGTGCCAGCAGTTTATTGGGCAGGGGGAGCGGCTACACCTTC.

This chain joins TRBV6-5 and TRBJ1-1; D is possibly TRBD1 (5 bases). V was clipped by 2 bases and J by 3 bases, with 13 bases between them. Germline CDR1 reads MNHEY; CDR2 reads SVGAGI. The CDR3 extends over 15 amino acids. The CDR3 DNA is TGTGCCAGCAGTTACCTTCTCAGGGCCGACACTGAAGCTTTCTTT. Translated, it gives CASSYLLRADTEAFF.